One and the same sample provided the 6 T cell receptor beta chains below, sequenced in a study of T cells in Graves' hyperthyroidism and ophthalmopathy. RNA transcripts gave rise to amplified TCR beta CDR3 regions. The primer set for the first-round RT-PCR of the TCR CDR3 was HTBI. TCRdb re-analysed the multiplex PCR reads in MiXCR, keeping a single row per CDR3 protein. The repertoire holds roughly 660,000 distinct CDR3 sequences, with around a sixth as singletons. Sequences were obtained from blood. These receptors originate from a man between 50 and 59 years old with Graves' hyperthyroidism.

This clonotype has ten or more counts. The genes are TRBV20-1 and TRBJ2-1; 7 positions match TRBD2. After removal of 6 bases from V and 3 bases from J, the junction contained 5 bases not matched to a gene. CDR3 length: 13 amino acids. Germline CDR1 reads DFQATT; CDR2 reads SNEGSKA (reference sequence). DNA of the CDR3: TGCAGTGCCTGGGGGGGTAACTACAATGAGCAGTTCTTC. Its protein is CSAWGGNYNEQFF.

This clonotype was picked up many times. The V gene is TRBV10-2, the J gene TRBJ2-1; no definite D call. Germline CDR1 reads WSHSY; CDR2 reads SAAADI. CDR3 length equals 14 residues. Trimming cost V 6 bases and J 1 base, with 10 bases left between them. As DNA, the CDR3 is TGCGCCAGCAGACCAGGATTATCCTACAATGAGCAGTTCTTC. It specifies CASRPGLSYNEQFF.

This clonotype was observed many times. This sequence joins TRBV18 and TRBJ2-5; TRBD1 agrees at 9 bases. Germline V gene lookup returns CDR1 KGHSH and CDR2 LQKENI. There are 13 residues in the CDR3. V shed 8 bases and J 4 bases; nucleotides not matched to a gene: 5. CDR3 nucleotide sequence: TGTGCCAGCAGTGACAGGGGGGGAGAGACCCAGTACTTC. Translation gives CASSDRGGETQYF.

This clonotype was seen many times. For the CDR3, the DNA is TGTGCCAGCAGTTCGAGCGGGACTCGGGATGAGCAGTTCTTC. Translation gives CASSSSGTRDEQFF. This rearrangement joins TRBV12-3 or TRBV12-4 to TRBJ2-1; 7 bases are a match to TRBD2. Trimming cost V 4 bases and J 8 bases; bases outside gene matches: 8. This CDR3 spans 14 amino acids.

Ten or more counts support this clonotype. The chain links TRBV28 to TRBJ2-3; possible D gene TRBD2, 6 bases. V was shortened by 5 bases and J by 1 base, with 16 bases between the two germline ends. This CDR3 has 16 residues. CDR1 is MDHEN, CDR2 SYDVKM, per germline. The CDR3 loop reads CASSMGLLSGTDTQYF. CDR3 bases: TGTGCCAGCAGTATGGGACTTCTTAGCGGCACAGATACGCAGTATTTT.

This clonotype was seen at least ten times. This sequence joins TRBV3-1 and TRBJ1-5; maybe TRBD1 (5 bases). The germline V gene encodes CDR1 LGHDT and CDR2 YNNKEL (reference sequence). Trimming stripped 1 base from V and 3 bases from J, with 10 bases between. There are 15 residues in the CDR3. CDR3 sequence: CASSQAGTPNQPQHF. CDR3 DNA: TGTGCCAGCAGCCAAGCCGGGACTCCCAATCAGCCCCAGCATTTT.